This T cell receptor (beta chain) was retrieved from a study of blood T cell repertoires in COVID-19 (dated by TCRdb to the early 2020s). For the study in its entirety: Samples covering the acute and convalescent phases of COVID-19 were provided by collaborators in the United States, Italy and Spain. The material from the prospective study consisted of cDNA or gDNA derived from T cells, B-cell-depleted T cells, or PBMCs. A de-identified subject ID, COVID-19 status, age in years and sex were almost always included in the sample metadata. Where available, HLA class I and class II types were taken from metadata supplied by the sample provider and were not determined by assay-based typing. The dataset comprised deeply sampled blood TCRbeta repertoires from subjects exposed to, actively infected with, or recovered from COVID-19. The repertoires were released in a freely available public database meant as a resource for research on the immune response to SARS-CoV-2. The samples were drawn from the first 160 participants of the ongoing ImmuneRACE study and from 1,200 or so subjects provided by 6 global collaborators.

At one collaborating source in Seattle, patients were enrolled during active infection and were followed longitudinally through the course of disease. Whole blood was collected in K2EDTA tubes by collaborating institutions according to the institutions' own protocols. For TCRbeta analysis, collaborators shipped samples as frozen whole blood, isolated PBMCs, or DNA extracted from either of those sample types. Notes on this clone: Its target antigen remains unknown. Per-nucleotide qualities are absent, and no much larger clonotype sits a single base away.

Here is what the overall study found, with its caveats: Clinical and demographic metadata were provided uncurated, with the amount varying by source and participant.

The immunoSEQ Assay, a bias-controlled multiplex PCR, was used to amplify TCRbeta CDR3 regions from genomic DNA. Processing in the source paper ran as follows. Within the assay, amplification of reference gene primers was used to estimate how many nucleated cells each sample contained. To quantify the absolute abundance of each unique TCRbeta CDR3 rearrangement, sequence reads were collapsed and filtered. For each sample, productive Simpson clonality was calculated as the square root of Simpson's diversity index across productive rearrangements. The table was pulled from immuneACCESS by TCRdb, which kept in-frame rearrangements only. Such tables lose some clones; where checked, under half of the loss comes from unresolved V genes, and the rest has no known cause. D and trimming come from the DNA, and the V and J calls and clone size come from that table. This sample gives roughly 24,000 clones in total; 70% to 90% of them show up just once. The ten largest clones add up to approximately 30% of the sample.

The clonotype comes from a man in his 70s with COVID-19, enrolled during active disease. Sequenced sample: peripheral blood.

The DNA sequence is as follows: TGTGCCACCAGCCGACAGGGGGCTGACACCGGGGAGCTGTTTTTT. It translates to CATSRQGADTGELFF. The rearranged segments are TRBV24-1 and TRBJ2-2, with 10 junctional bases fitting TRBD1. The germline V gene specifies KGHDR as CDR1 and SFDVKD as CDR2. At the junction V is shortened by 7 bases and J by 3 bases; bases outside the gene matches: 4. The CDR3 goes from the cysteine to the phenylalanine over 15 residues. Only CDR3 DNA remains: 45 bases, in frame from the first base.